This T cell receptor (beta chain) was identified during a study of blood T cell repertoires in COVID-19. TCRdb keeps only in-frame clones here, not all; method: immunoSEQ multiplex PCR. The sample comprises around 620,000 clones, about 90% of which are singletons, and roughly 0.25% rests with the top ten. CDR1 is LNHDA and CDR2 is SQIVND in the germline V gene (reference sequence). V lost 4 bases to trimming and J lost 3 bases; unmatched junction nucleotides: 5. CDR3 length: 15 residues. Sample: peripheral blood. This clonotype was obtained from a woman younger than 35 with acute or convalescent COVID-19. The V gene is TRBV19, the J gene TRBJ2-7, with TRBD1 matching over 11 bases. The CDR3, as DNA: TGTGCCAGTAGTACGGGACAGGGGGGACACTACGAGCAGTACTTC. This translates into CASSTGQGGHYEQYF.